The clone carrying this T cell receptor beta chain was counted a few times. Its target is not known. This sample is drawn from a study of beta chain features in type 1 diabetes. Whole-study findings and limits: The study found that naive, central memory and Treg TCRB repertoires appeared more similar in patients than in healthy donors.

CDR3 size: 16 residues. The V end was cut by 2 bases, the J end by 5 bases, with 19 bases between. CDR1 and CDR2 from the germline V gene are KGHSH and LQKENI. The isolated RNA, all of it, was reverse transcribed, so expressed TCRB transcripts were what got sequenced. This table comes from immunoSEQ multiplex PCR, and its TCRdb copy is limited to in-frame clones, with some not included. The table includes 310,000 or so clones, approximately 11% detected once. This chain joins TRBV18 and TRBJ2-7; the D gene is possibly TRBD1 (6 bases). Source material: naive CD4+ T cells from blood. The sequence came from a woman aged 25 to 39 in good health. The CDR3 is CASSPSKDSLRDEQYF. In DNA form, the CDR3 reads TGTGCCAGCTCACCATCGAAGGACAGCCTGCGGGACGAGCAGTACTTC. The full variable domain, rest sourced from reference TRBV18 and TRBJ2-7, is NAGVMQNPRHLVRRRGQEARLRCSPMKGHSHVYWYRQLPEEGLKFMVYLQKENIIDESGMPKERFSAEFPKEGPSILRIQQVVRGDSAAYFCASSPSKDSLRDEQYFGPGTRLTVT.